Shown below are 31 T cell receptor beta chains from a single sample sequenced in a study of blood T cell repertoires in COVID-19. Only in-frame clones appear in the TCRdb table, and some are missing; sequencing was by immunoSEQ multiplex PCR. The table lists nearly 200,000 clones, 84% of them singletons. The specimen sequenced was PBMCs or T cells enriched from blood (not recorded which). These receptors were obtained from a man between 40 and 49 years old who had recovered from COVID-19.

This clone was counted a few times. This chain joins TRBV11-2 and TRBJ1-4, with 7 bases identical to TRBD1. The V segment lost 6 bases and the J segment 14 bases; nucleotides outside the gene matches: 15. The CDR3 spans 14 residues. Germline CDR1 reads SGHAT; CDR2 reads FQNNGV. CDR3 DNA: TGTGCCAGCAGAACGCAACTGACAGGGCTCGAGCTGTTTTTT. Encoded protein: CASRTQLTGLELFF.

The chain is built from TRBV28 and TRBJ2-7; weak D call: TRBD2 (7 bases). The CDR3 is 14 amino acids. Germline lookup yields CDR1 MDHEN and CDR2 SYDVKM. V was shortened by 6 bases and J by 6 bases, with 18 bases between the two germline ends. CDR3 loop: CASSDPGRGGEQYF. Here the CDR3 DNA reads TGTGCCAGCAGCGACCCGGGTAGGGGGGGCGAGCAGTACTTC.

The chain couples TRBV7-3 to TRBJ2-4; D may be TRBD2 (6 bases). Trimming shortened V by 2 bases and J by 2 bases, and 10 bases separated the two germline ends. The germline V gene encodes CDR1 SGHTA and CDR2 FQGTGA. The CDR3 is 15 amino acids. CDR3 region: CASSLASVTKNIQYF. The CDR3 DNA follows: TGTGCCAGCAGCTTAGCTAGCGTTACCAAAAACATTCAGTACTTC.

In its sample, this clone was seen many times. The chain employs TRBV2 and TRBJ1-2, with TRBD1 matching over 8 bases. Germline CDR1 and CDR2: SNHLY and FYNNEI. This CDR3 has 14 residues. J lost 8 bases, V lost 4 bases, and 9 bases had no gene match. CDR3 sequence: CASSVGQGLSGYTF. The CDR3 nucleotides are TGTGCCAGCAGTGTAGGACAGGGTTTATCGGGCTACACCTTC.

This chain connects TRBV15 to TRBJ1-5; a weak D match, TRBD1 (6 bases). V gave up 2 bases and J gave up 3 bases, with 11 bases separating them. The CDR3 runs 15 residues. CDR1 is LNHNV and CDR2 is YYDKDF in the germline V gene (reference sequence). The CDR3 loop is CATSRPTGPNQPQHF. CDR3 in DNA: TGTGCCACCAGCAGACCCACAGGGCCCAATCAGCCCCAGCATTTT.

A few counts support this clone. The V gene is TRBV19, the J gene TRBJ1-2; perhaps TRBD1 as D (6 bases). V lost 3 bases to trimming and J lost 4 bases, with 15 bases between them. Germline values: CDR1 LNHDA, CDR2 SQIVND (reference sequence). This CDR3 is built from 15 residues. The CDR3 spells CASSILQGLTYGYTF. The CDR3 DNA sequence: TGTGCCAGTAGTATCCTACAGGGCCTCACCTATGGCTACACCTTC.

This chain connects TRBV4-1 to TRBJ1-4; D remains ambiguous. CDR1 is MGHRA and CDR2 is YSYEKL in the germline V gene. Trimming removed 1 base at V and 0 bases at J, with 6 bases between. The CDR3 is 15 residues long. The CDR3 DNA reads as TGCGCCAGCAGCCAAGTTCTTACAACTAATGAAAAACTGTTTTTT. Its translation: CASSQVLTTNEKLFF.

The chain employs TRBV13 and TRBJ2-5; perhaps TRBD2 as D (6 bases). Germline V lookup: CDR1 PRHDT, CDR2 FYEKMQ (reference sequence). This CDR3 contains 15 residues. V gave up 4 bases and J gave up 2 bases, with 14 bases separating them. CDR3 sequence (DNA): TGTGCCAGCAGCTCATTTCGGGACTTTCAAGAGACCCAGTACTTC. Protein sequence: CASSSFRDFQETQYF.

This chain connects TRBV27 to TRBJ1-6; TRBD1 aligns across 9 bases. V lost 5 bases to trimming and J lost 8 bases; unmatched junction nucleotides: 4. Germline values: CDR1 MNHEY, CDR2 SMNVEV (reference sequence). The length of the CDR3 is 14 residues. CDR3 protein: CASSPTGGDSPLHF. The CDR3 DNA is TGTGCCAGCAGTCCGACAGGGGGAGATTCACCCCTCCACTTT.

The rearrangement joins TRBV5-4 to TRBJ1-4; 8 nucleotides match TRBD1. The germline gives CDR1 SGHNT, CDR2 YYREEE (reference sequence). Unmatched junction bases numbered 7, after V lost 2 bases and J lost 7 bases. The CDR3 sequence is 15 residues long. CDR3 in amino acids: CASSFGRGRGEKLFF. CDR3 coding DNA: TGTGCCAGCAGCTTCGGCAGGGGGCGAGGTGAAAAACTGTTTTTT.

This chain uses TRBV7-2 with TRBJ1-5; tentatively, D is TRBD1 (6 bases). CDR3 length: 13 residues. CDR1 and CDR2 from the germline V gene are SGHTA and FQGNSA. Trimming stripped 5 bases from V and 3 bases from J, with 8 bases between. The CDR3 nucleotides read TGTGCCAGCAGCCGACAGGACAATCAGCCCCAGCATTTT. It specifies CASSRQDNQPQHF.

The rearrangement joins TRBV4-1 to TRBJ2-1; 10 bases match TRBD1. The junction had 13 bases not matched to a gene; V was cut back by 3 bases and J by 8 bases. The CDR3 runs 17 residues. Germline-derived CDR1 and CDR2 are MGHRA and YSYEKL. CDR3 protein: CASSQGPPGQGLDEQFF. CDR3 DNA sequence: TGCGCCAGCAGCCAGGGGCCTCCGGGACAGGGGCTCGATGAGCAGTTCTTC.

This clone was picked up one time. The genes are TRBV28 and TRBJ1-5, with D possibly TRBD1 on 5 matching bases. Germline lookup yields CDR1 MDHEN and CDR2 SYDVKM. CDR3 length equals 17 residues. V gave up 4 bases and J gave up 4 bases, with 20 bases separating them. CDR3 sequence reads: CASSSPAGGFGNQPQHF. The CDR3 bases are TGTGCCAGCAGTTCCCCCGCTGGGGGGTTCGGGAATCAGCCCCAGCATTTT.

The chain is built from TRBV7-9 and TRBJ1-4; 7 nucleotides align to TRBD1. CDR3 size: 15 residues. The germline V gene encodes CDR1 SEHNR and CDR2 FQNEAQ (reference sequence). After removal of 7 bases from V and 2 bases from J, the junction contained 7 bases not matched to a gene. The CDR3 sequence: CASTTGVLTNEKLFF. CDR3 bases: TGTGCCAGCACTACAGGGGTATTGACTAATGAAAAACTGTTTTTT.

The gene calls are TRBV5-6 and TRBJ2-5, with D hard to call. With 1 base removed from V and 2 bases from J, the gap between germline ends came to 9 bases. This CDR3 is built from 14 residues. The germline gives CDR1 SGHDT, CDR2 YYEEEE. The CDR3 DNA is TGTGCCAGCAGCTTGTTAGGAGAGCAAGAGACCCAGTACTTC. Translation: CASSLLGEQETQYF.

V is TRBV9 and J is TRBJ2-7; D is uncertain. The germline V gene encodes CDR1 SGDLS and CDR2 YYNGEE. V was pared by 5 bases and J by 3 bases, with 12 bases between. There are 13 residues in the CDR3. In DNA form, the CDR3 reads TGTGCCAGCAGTACAGAGAACCGCTACGAGCAGTACTTC. Its protein is CASSTENRYEQYF.

The chain joins TRBV24-1 to TRBJ1-2, with 7 positions matching TRBD1. V lost 4 bases, J lost 3 bases, and 7 bases stayed unmatched. CDR3 size: 15 residues. The germline CDR1 and CDR2 sequences are KGHDR and SFDVKD. CDR3 loop: CATSDAGTVYYGYTF. For the CDR3, the DNA is TGTGCCACCAGTGACGCCGGGACAGTCTACTATGGCTACACCTTC.

This sequence joins TRBV7-9 and TRBJ2-5; 11 nucleotides agree with TRBD1. CDR1 and CDR2 (germline): SEHNR, FQNEAQ (reference sequence). V dropped 6 bases and J dropped 4; count of bases not matched to a gene: 10. The CDR3 is 16 residues long. The CDR3 loop reads CASSRNPGQGGETQYF. In DNA, the CDR3 is TGTGCCAGCAGTCGAAACCCGGGACAGGGGGGAGAGACCCAGTACTTC.

This CDR3 reads CASSLVQSFYGYTF. In DNA form, the CDR3 reads TGTGCCAGCAGTTTAGTACAGTCTTTCTATGGCTACACCTTC. The J gene is TRBJ1-2, the V gene TRBV28, with D uncertain. The germline CDR1 and CDR2 sequences are MDHEN and SYDVKM. Trimming took off 2 bases at V and 4 bases at J, with 11 bases between the two ends. CDR3 size: 14 residues.

The chain uses TRBV11-1 and TRBJ1-1; 7 nucleotides align to TRBD1. CDR3 length equals 16 residues. Germline V gene lookup returns CDR1 SGHAT and CDR2 FQDESV (reference sequence). Trimming cost V 8 bases and J 0 bases; bases outside gene matches: 12. CDR3 bases: TGTGCCAGCGGTCGCAGAACAGGGGACTTGAACACTGAAGCTTTCTTT. Encoded protein: CASGRRTGDLNTEAFF. The full variable domain, completed using reference TRBV11-1 and TRBJ1-1, is EAEVAQSPRYKITEKSQAVAFWCDPISGHATLYWYRQILGQGPELLVQFQDESVVDDSQLPKDRFSAERLKGVDSTLKIQPAELGDSAMYLCASGRRTGDLNTEAFFGQGTRLTVV.

The chain uses TRBV16 and TRBJ1-1; D may be TRBD1 (6 bases). This CDR3 spans 18 amino acids. The germline V and J ends were trimmed by 0 bases and 1 base, with 18 bases remaining between them. Germline V gene sequence: CDR1 KGHSY, CDR2 FQNENV. CDR3 protein: CASSQSSRQGLENTEAFF. The CDR3 DNA follows: TGTGCCAGCAGCCAATCAAGTCGGCAGGGGTTAGAGAACACTGAAGCTTTCTTT.

This rearrangement joins TRBV6-5 to TRBJ1-5, with D perhaps TRBD1 (6 bases). The germline V and J ends were trimmed by 6 bases and 4 bases, with 13 bases remaining between them. The CDR3 spans 14 residues. Germline CDR1 is MNHEY and CDR2 is SVGAGI. The CDR3 reads CASSRAGQNQPQHF. In DNA, the CDR3 is TGTGCCAGCAGCCGAGCGGGACAAAATCAGCCCCAGCATTTT.

CDR3 bases: TGTGCCAGCAGCGTAGATTACAGGGTGGGTGGCTACACCTTC. Its protein product is CASSVDYRVGGYTF. The chain has TRBV9 and TRBJ1-2; a possible D gene is TRBD1 (6 bases). V was shortened by 0 bases and J by 7 bases, with 13 bases between the two germline ends. Germline V gives CDR1 SGDLS, CDR2 YYNGEE. This CDR3 has 14 amino acids.

This chain connects TRBV28 to TRBJ1-1; D uncertain. Germline V gives CDR1 MDHEN, CDR2 SYDVKM. The V gene lost 3 bases and the J gene lost 1 base, with 9 bases spanning the gap. This CDR3 is 14 amino acids long. In DNA, the CDR3 is TGTGCCAGCAGTTTGACAATATCGAACACTGAAGCTTTCTTT. The encoded protein is CASSLTISNTEAFF.

The chain employs TRBV28 and TRBJ1-5, with D uncertain. The CDR3 spans 14 residues. Trimming took off 2 bases at V and 3 bases at J, with 8 bases between the two ends. Germline values: CDR1 MDHEN, CDR2 SYDVKM. CDR3 loop: CASSLPGVNQPQHF. The CDR3 region has the DNA TGTGCCAGCAGTTTACCCGGGGTCAATCAGCCCCAGCATTTT.

As DNA, the CDR3 is TGTGCCAGCGCGGTAGTGGGACTAGCTCGGACCGGGGAGCTGTTTTTT. Amino acids: CASAVVGLARTGELFF. This chain joins TRBV19 and TRBJ2-2, with 9 bases identical to TRBD2. The trim removed 9 bases at V and 5 bases at J, leaving 13 bases unmatched. CDR1 and CDR2 from the germline V gene are LNHDA and SQIVND (reference sequence). The CDR3 consists of 16 residues.

The CDR3 loop reads CASSLILAGAGGRQFF. The CDR3 nucleotides are TGTGCCAGCAGCCTCATCCTCGCGGGGGCAGGGGGCCGGCAGTTCTTC. The chain uses TRBV7-2 and TRBJ2-1; tentatively, D is TRBD1 (8 bases). CDR1 and CDR2 from the germline V gene are SGHTA and FQGNSA. There are 16 residues in the CDR3. The ends were cut back, 5 bases at V and 12 bases at J, with 26 bases in the middle.

This clone was counted a few times. The chain uses TRBV28 and TRBJ1-1, with D uncertain. CDR3 size: 16 residues. V was shortened by 6 bases and J by 0 bases, with 17 bases between the two germline ends. Germline V gene data show CDR1 as MDHEN and CDR2 as SYDVKM. The CDR3 here is CASRISGFSVNTEAFF. The CDR3, as DNA: TGTGCCAGCAGGATATCAGGCTTTTCGGTGAACACTGAAGCTTTCTTT.

The chain employs TRBV5-1 and TRBJ1-1, with TRBD1 matching 8 bases. The length of the CDR3 is 14 residues. The V and J ends lost 3 bases and 4 bases, in that order; junction bases with no gene match: 5. From germline, CDR1 is SGHRS and CDR2 YFSETQ. DNA of the CDR3: TGCGCCAGCAGCTCGGGACAGGCGACCACTGAAGCTTTCTTT. Translation gives CASSSGQATTEAFF.

This clone has a single count. The rearrangement uses TRBV6-5 and TRBJ2-2; tentatively, D is TRBD1 (6 bases). Germline assignment: CDR1 MNHEY and CDR2 SVGAGI. The CDR3 consists of 15 residues. Trimming took 2 bases from V and 5 from J, leaving 12 bases between them. Here the CDR3 reads CASSYGRTDTGELFF. In DNA form, the CDR3 reads TGTGCCAGCAGTTACGGACGGACAGATACCGGGGAGCTGTTTTTT.

V and J are TRBV2 and TRBJ2-2; D perhaps matches TRBD2 (6 bases). This CDR3 comprises 16 residues. Trimming stripped 4 bases from V and 4 bases from J, with 16 bases between. Germline lookup yields CDR1 SNHLY and CDR2 FYNNEI. The CDR3 loop is CASSVQGGPITGELFF. The CDR3 nucleotides are TGTGCCAGCAGTGTCCAGGGAGGACCGATCACCGGGGAGCTGTTTTTT.